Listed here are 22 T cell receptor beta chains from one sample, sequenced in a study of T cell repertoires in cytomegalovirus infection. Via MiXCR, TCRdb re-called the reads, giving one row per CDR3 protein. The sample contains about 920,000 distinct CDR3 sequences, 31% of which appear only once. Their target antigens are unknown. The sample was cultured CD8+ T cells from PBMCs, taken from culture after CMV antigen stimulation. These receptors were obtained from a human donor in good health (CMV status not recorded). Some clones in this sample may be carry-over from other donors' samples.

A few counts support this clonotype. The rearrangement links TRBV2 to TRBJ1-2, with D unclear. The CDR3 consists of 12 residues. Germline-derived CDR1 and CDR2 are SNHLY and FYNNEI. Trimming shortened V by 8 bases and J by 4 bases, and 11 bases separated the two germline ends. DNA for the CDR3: TGTGCCAGCGCCGGAAAACTCTATGGCTACACCTTC. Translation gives CASAGKLYGYTF.

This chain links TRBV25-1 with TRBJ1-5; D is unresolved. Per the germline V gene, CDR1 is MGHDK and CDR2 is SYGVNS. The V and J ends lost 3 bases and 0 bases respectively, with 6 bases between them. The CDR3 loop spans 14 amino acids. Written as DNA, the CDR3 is TGTGCCAGCAGTGACCTCATTAGCAATCAGCCCCAGCATTTT. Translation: CASSDLISNQPQHF.

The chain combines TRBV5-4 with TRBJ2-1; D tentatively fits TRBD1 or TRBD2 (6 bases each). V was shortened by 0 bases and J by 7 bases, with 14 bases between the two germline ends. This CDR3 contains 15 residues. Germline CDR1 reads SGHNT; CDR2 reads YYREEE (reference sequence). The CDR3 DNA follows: TGTGCCAGCAGCTTGGAAATGGGGGCGGGAAATGAGCAGTTCTTC. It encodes CASSLEMGAGNEQFF. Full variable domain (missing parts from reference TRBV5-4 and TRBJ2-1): ETGVTQSPTHLIKTRGQQVTLRCSSQSGHNTVSWYQQALGQGPQFIFQYYREEENGRGNFPPRFSGLQFPNYSSELNVNALELDDSALYLCASSLEMGAGNEQFFGPGTRLTVL.

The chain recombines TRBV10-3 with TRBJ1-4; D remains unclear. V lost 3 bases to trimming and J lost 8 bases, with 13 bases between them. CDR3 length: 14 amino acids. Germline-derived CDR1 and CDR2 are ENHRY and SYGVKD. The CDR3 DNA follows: TGTGCCATCAGTGAAAAAGGCGTCGGGGAAAAACTGTTTTTT. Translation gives CAISEKGVGEKLFF.

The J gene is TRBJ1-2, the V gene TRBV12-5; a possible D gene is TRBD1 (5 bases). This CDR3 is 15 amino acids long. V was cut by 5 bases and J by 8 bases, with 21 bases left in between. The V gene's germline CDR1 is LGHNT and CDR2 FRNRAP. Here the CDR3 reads CASGPGPGREPGYTF. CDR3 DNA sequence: TGTGCTAGTGGTCCCGGTCCGGGCAGGGAACCCGGCTACACCTTC.

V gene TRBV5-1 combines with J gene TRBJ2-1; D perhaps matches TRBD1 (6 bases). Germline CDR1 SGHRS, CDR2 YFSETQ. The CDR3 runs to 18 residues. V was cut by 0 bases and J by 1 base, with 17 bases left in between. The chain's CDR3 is CASSLDNLGAISYNEQFF. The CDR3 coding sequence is TGCGCCAGCAGCTTGGACAATCTGGGGGCCATTTCCTACAATGAGCAGTTCTTC.

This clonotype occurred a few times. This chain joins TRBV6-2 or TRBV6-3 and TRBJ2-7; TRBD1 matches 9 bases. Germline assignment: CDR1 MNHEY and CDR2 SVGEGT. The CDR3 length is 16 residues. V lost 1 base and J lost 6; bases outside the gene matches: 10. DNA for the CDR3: TGTGCCAGCAGTTACTATGACCCGGGACAGGGAACCGAGCAGTACTTC. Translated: CASSYYDPGQGTEQYF.

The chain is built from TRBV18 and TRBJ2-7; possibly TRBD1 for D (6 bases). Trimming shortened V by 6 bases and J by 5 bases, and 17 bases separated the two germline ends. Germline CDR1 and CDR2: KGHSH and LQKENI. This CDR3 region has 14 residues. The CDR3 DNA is TGTGCCAGCTCCCTCAAGACAGGAATGGACGAGCAGTACGTC. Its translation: CASSLKTGMDEQYV.

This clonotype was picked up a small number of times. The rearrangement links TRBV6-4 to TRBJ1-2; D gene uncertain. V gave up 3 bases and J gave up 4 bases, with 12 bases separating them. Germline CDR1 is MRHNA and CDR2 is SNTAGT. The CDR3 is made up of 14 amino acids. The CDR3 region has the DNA TGTGCCAGCAGTGAGACGTCGGGAAGCTATGGCTACACCTTC. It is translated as CASSETSGSYGYTF.

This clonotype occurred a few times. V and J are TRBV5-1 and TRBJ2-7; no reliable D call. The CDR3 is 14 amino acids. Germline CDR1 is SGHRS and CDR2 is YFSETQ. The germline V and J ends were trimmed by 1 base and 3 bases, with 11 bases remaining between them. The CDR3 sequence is CASSLYLGDYEQYF. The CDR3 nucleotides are TGCGCCAGCAGCTTGTATCTTGGGGACTACGAGCAGTACTTC.

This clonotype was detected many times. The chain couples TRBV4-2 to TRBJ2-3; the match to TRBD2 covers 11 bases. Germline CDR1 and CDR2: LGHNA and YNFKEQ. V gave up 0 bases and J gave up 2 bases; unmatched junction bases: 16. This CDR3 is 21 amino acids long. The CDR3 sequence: CASSQEGSGGATRGYTDTQYF. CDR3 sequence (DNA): TGTGCCAGCAGCCAAGAAGGTAGCGGGGGGGCAACGAGGGGCTACACAGATACGCAGTATTTT.

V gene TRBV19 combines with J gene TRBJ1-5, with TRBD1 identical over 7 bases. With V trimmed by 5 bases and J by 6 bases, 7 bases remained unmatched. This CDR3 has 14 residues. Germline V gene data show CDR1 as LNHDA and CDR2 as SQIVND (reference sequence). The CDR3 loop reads CASSLRQGGQPQHF. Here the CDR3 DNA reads TGTGCCAGTAGTCTACGACAGGGCGGTCAGCCCCAGCATTTT.

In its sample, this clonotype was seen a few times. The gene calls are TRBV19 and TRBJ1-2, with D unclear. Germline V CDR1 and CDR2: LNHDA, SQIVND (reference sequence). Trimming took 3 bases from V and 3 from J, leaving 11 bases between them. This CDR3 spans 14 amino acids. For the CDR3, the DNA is TGTGCCAGTAGTATCGGCGGGGTAGACTATGGCTACACCTTC. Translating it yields CASSIGGVDYGYTF.

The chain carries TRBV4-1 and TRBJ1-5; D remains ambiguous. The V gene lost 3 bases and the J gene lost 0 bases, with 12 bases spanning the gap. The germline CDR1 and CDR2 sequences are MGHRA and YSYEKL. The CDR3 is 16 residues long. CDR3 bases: TGCGCCAGCAGCCATTCGGATAGGCTTAGCAATCAGCCCCAGCATTTT. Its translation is CASSHSDRLSNQPQHF.

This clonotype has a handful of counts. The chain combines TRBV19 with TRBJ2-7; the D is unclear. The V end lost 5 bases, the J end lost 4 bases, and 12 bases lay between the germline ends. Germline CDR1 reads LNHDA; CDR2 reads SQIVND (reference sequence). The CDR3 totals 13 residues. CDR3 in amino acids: CASSLKIRYEQYF. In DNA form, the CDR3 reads TGTGCCAGTAGTCTTAAGATCCGATACGAGCAGTACTTC.

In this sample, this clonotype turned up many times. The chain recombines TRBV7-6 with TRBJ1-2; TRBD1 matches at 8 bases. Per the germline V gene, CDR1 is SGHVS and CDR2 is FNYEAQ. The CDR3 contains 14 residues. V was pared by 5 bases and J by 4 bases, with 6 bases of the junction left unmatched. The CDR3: CASSIQGVSYGYTF. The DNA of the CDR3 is TGTGCCAGCAGCATACAGGGGGTCAGCTATGGCTACACCTTC.

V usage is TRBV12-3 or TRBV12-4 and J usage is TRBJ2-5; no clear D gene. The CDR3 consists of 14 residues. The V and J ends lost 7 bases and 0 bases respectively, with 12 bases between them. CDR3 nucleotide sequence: TGTGCCAGCACCTCTGCCTTGTACCAAGAGACCCAGTACTTC. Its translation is CASTSALYQETQYF.

Here the CDR3 DNA reads TGCAGCGGGAACGCAGATACGCAGTATTTT. Residues: CSGNADTQYF. The chain uses TRBV29-1 and TRBJ2-3; no clear D. Deletions cut 7 bases from V and 4 bases from J, with 6 bases between. Germline CDR1 and CDR2: SQVTM and ANQGSEA. This CDR3 has 10 amino acids.

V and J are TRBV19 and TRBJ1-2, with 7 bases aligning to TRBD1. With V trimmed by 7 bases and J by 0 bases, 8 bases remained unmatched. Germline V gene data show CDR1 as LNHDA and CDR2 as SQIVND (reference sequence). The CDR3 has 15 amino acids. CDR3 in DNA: TGTGCCAGTAAGGACAGGCGCCCCACTAACTATGGCTACACCTTC. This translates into CASKDRRPTNYGYTF.

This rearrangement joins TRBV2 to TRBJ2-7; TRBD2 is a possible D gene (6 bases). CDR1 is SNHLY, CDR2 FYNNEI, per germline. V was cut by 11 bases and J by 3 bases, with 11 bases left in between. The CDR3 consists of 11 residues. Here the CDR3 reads CAGLQDYEQYV. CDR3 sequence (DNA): TGTGCCGGACTACAGGACTACGAGCAGTACGTC.

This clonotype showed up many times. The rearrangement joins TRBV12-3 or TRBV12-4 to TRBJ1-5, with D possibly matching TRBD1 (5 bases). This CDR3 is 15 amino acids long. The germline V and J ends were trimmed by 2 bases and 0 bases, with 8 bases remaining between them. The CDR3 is CASSLRGPSNQPQHF. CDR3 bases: TGTGCCAGCAGTTTAAGGGGCCCTAGCAATCAGCCCCAGCATTTT.

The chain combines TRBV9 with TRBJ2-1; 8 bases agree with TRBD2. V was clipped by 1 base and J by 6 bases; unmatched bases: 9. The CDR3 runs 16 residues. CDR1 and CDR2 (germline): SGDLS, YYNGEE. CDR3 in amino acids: CASSVSNRGGSNEQFF. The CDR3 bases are TGTGCCAGCAGCGTATCAAATCGGGGGGGCTCCAATGAGCAGTTCTTC.